One and the same sample provided the 19 T cell receptor beta chains below, sequenced in a study of T cell changes during pregnancy in multiple sclerosis. Libraries were prepared by immunoSEQ multiplex PCR; TCRdb keeps only in-frame clonotypes and omits some of them. The sample includes almost 95,000 clones, 92% of them seen just once. This specimen was peripheral blood, taken in the first trimester of pregnancy. These receptors were obtained from a female donor with multiple sclerosis, enrolled in a pregnancy study.

The V gene is TRBV5-6, the J gene TRBJ2-7, with 9 bases aligning to TRBD1. V shed 2 bases and J 5 bases; nucleotides not matched to a gene: 8. Per germline, CDR1 SGHDT and CDR2 YYEEEE. The CDR3 covers 15 residues. The CDR3 loop is CASSFLGQGANEQYF. The CDR3 DNA reads as TGTGCCAGCAGCTTCCTGGGACAGGGTGCCAACGAGCAGTACTTC.

The chain combines TRBV6-6 with TRBJ2-7, with 7 bases lining up with TRBD1. V gave up 2 bases and J gave up 0 bases; unmatched junction bases: 7. The CDR3 is made up of 16 amino acids. Germline loops: CDR1 MNHNY, CDR2 SVGAGI (reference sequence). Here the CDR3 reads CASSYIGTDFSYEQYF. In DNA form, the CDR3 reads TGTGCCAGCAGTTACATCGGGACAGATTTCTCCTACGAGCAGTACTTC.

This clone was counted a few times. The chain has TRBV18 and TRBJ2-3, with no clear D. Trimming took 3 bases from V and 4 from J, leaving 2 bases between them. CDR3 size: 11 residues. Germline V lookup: CDR1 KGHSH, CDR2 LQKENI. The CDR3 loop is CASSPSDTQYF. The CDR3 coding sequence is TGTGCCAGCTCACCCTCAGATACGCAGTATTTT.

Note on this clone: Its ends do not fully match the called genes, so a read error is possible. The chain employs TRBV7-9 and TRBJ2-4; no clear D gene. CDR3 size: 8 residues. Looked up from germline, CDR1 is SEHNR and CDR2 is FQNEAQ (reference sequence). In nucleotides, the CDR3 is TGTGCCAGCAGCCCGAGCGACTTC. This translates into CASSPSDF.

This clone was seen once. The gene calls are TRBV28 and TRBJ2-7, with TRBD2 as a possible D gene (6 bases). V dropped 6 bases and J dropped 4 bases, with 19 bases sitting between them. The germline gives CDR1 MDHEN, CDR2 SYDVKM. The CDR3 has 15 residues. The DNA for the CDR3 is TGTGCCAGCAGCGTGCCGTGGGGGGTAGATTACGAGCAGTACTTC. Translation gives CASSVPWGVDYEQYF.

The chain uses TRBV30 and TRBJ2-7; 9 nucleotides match TRBD1. Germline V gene lookup returns CDR1 GTSNPN and CDR2 SVGIG (reference sequence). The CDR3 consists of 13 residues. J gave up 1 base and V 8 bases, and 6 bases lay outside the gene matches. The CDR3 region has the DNA TGTGCCGCAAACAGGGGGCCATCCTACGAGCAGTACTTC. Its protein is CAANRGPSYEQYF.

The chain uses TRBV19 and TRBJ2-5; D is unresolved. The germline V and J ends were trimmed by 1 base and 3 bases, with 9 bases remaining between them. CDR3 size: 14 residues. Germline CDR1 LNHDA, CDR2 SQIVND (reference sequence). In DNA form, the CDR3 reads TGTGCCAGTAGTATAGGTCGGTTTGAAGAGACCCAGTACTTC. It translates to CASSIGRFEETQYF.

Here the CDR3 reads CSVENAQREDYNEQFF. The CDR3 coding sequence is TGCAGCGTTGAAAATGCCCAGCGGGAGGACTACAATGAGCAGTTCTTC. This rearrangement joins TRBV29-1 to TRBJ2-1; 9 bases match TRBD2. With 2 bases clipped from V and 3 bases from J, the junction kept 8 bases outside the gene matches. Germline CDR1 reads SQVTM; CDR2 reads ANQGSEA. The CDR3 is 16 residues long.

CDR3 nucleotide sequence: TGTGCCAGCAGCGCGACAGGCCACTCCACTGAAGCTTTCTTT. Translating gives CASSATGHSTEAFF. The V gene is TRBV2, the J gene TRBJ1-1; a possible D gene is TRBD1 (6 bases). The length of the CDR3 is 14 residues. V lost 6 bases and J lost 4, with 15 bases in between. Germline lookup yields CDR1 SNHLY and CDR2 FYNNEI.

The chain couples TRBV9 to TRBJ2-5, with D possibly TRBD2 on 6 matching bases. The CDR3 covers 16 residues. The V gene's germline CDR1 is SGDLS and CDR2 YYNGEE. Trimming stripped 0 bases from V and 9 bases from J, with 21 bases between. This CDR3 reads CASSVGWGGSTYPQYF. The CDR3, as DNA: TGTGCCAGCAGCGTAGGATGGGGAGGCTCCACTTACCCCCAGTACTTC.

The chain is built from TRBV6-5 and TRBJ2-5, with 15 bases lining up with TRBD2. Germline CDR1 is MNHEY and CDR2 is SVGAGI. There are 15 residues in the CDR3. The junction had 4 bases not matched to a gene; V was cut back by 7 bases and J by 4 bases. CDR3 DNA: TGTGCCAGCAATACGGGACTAGCGGGAGGAGAGACCCAGTACTTC. As protein: CASNTGLAGGETQYF.

The chain has TRBV27 and TRBJ1-1; D gene uncertain. Per the germline V gene, CDR1 is MNHEY and CDR2 is SMNVEV (reference sequence). Trimming shortened V by 7 bases and J by 3 bases, and 18 bases separated the two germline ends. The CDR3 is 15 amino acids. CDR3 coding DNA: TGTGCCAGCAAAGCCTGGAGGGTAAGGGACACTGAAGCTTTCTTT. This translates into CASKAWRVRDTEAFF.

This chain links TRBV27 with TRBJ1-1, with 8 bases matching TRBD1. Per germline, CDR1 MNHEY and CDR2 SMNVEV (reference sequence). V dropped 6 bases and J dropped 6; count of bases not matched to a gene: 6. The CDR3 extends over 13 amino acids. The CDR3: CASRPGGASEAFF. Written as DNA, the CDR3 is TGTGCCAGCAGGCCAGGGGGCGCGTCTGAAGCTTTCTTT.

The rearrangement uses TRBV5-4 and TRBJ1-2; 7 bases map to TRBD1. After removal of 0 bases from V and 7 bases from J, the junction contained 6 bases not matched to a gene. The CDR3 has 14 residues. CDR1 SGHNT and CDR2 YYREEE come from the germline V gene (reference sequence). The CDR3 sequence is CASSLVQGKAGYTF. CDR3 coding DNA: TGTGCCAGCAGCTTGGTACAGGGGAAGGCTGGCTACACCTTC.

The gene calls are TRBV4-1 and TRBJ1-4; the D gene is possibly TRBD1 (6 bases). V was cut by 2 bases and J by 7 bases, with 14 bases left in between. This CDR3 region has 15 residues. Germline values: CDR1 MGHRA, CDR2 YSYEKL. This CDR3 is CASSQLRQDSEKLFF. CDR3 sequence (DNA): TGCGCCAGCAGCCAACTCCGACAGGACTCTGAAAAACTGTTTTTT.

V gene TRBV11-2 combines with J gene TRBJ2-7; 8 nucleotides match TRBD2. From germline, CDR1 is SGHAT and CDR2 FQNNGV. Unmatched junction bases numbered 8, after V lost 5 bases and J lost 8 bases. The CDR3 has 13 amino acids. As DNA, the CDR3 is TGTGCCAGCAGCCCGGCGGGGGGCGTCAAGCAGTACTTC. It specifies CASSPAGGVKQYF.

This clone appeared once. This chain links TRBV7-9 with TRBJ2-6; tentatively, D is TRBD2 (6 bases). V gave up 5 bases and J gave up 2 bases, with 19 bases separating them. The CDR3 is 18 amino acids. Germline assignment: CDR1 SEHNR and CDR2 FQNEAQ (reference sequence). The CDR3 loop is CASSPAGGWTPGANVLTF. The CDR3 nucleotides are TGTGCCAGCAGCCCGGCTGGGGGGTGGACCCCTGGGGCCAACGTCCTGACTTTC.

The rearrangement links TRBV28 to TRBJ2-1, with a weak D call TRBD1 (6 bases). The CDR3 loop spans 14 amino acids. Germline V gene lookup returns CDR1 MDHEN and CDR2 SYDVKM. V was cut by 5 bases and J by 3 bases, with 11 bases left in between. CDR3 protein: CASSPGHSYNEQFF. The DNA for the CDR3 is TGTGCCAGCAGTCCGGGACATAGCTACAATGAGCAGTTCTTC. Drawing the rest from reference TRBV28 and TRBJ2-1, the complete variable domain is DVKVTQSSRYLVKRTGEKVFLECVQDMDHENMFWYRQDPGLGLRLIYFSYDVKMKEKGDIPEGYSVSREKKERFSLILESASTNQTSMYLCASSPGHSYNEQFFGPGTRLTVL.

Only one count was recorded for this clone. The chain links TRBV4-3 to TRBJ2-3; 7 nucleotides match TRBD1. The V gene end was trimmed by 2 bases and the J gene end by 2 bases; junction bases not matched to a gene: 13. This CDR3 region has 18 residues. Germline CDR1 is LGHNA and CDR2 is YSLEER. The CDR3: CASSQKDFRDRDTDTQYF. The CDR3 bases are TGCGCCAGCAGCCAAAAAGATTTCCGGGACAGAGACACAGATACGCAGTATTTT.